The T cell receptor beta chain under discussion was sequenced for a study of technical replicates of blood from a few donors. Germline V gene lookup returns CDR1 MNHNS and CDR2 SASEGT. Trimming cost V 4 bases and J 5 bases; bases outside gene matches: 4. The CDR3 consists of 14 residues. TCRdb's table, derived via immunoSEQ multiplex PCR, lists solely in-frame clones and lacks some. This table holds around 85,000 clones, approximately 94% found once. This chain connects TRBV6-1 to TRBJ1-1, with 10 nucleotides matching TRBD1. Sequencing was performed on T cells isolated from PBMCs. This clonotype was sampled from a human donor in good health. DNA for the CDR3: TGTGCCAGCAGTGGAGGGACAGGGGAGACTGAAGCTTTCTTT. It codes for CASSGGTGETEAFF.